This TCR beta chain was sequenced during a study of blood T cell repertoires in COVID-19. Across the whole study: Italy, Spain and the United States were the sources of the convalescent and acute COVID-19 samples. PBMCs, B-cell-depleted T cells, or T cells provided the cDNA or gDNA that made up the material.

The germline gives CDR1 SNHLY, CDR2 FYNNEI. The CDR3 consists of 15 residues. With 4 bases clipped from V and 4 bases from J, the junction kept 6 bases outside the gene matches. Authors' methods: Amplification of reference gene primers provided the estimated nucleated cell counts. TCRdb keeps only in-frame clones here, not all; method: immunoSEQ multiplex PCR. V and J calls and clone size come straight from that table; D and trimming were deduced from the DNA. Of roughly 150,000 clones listed, under 95% were seen once; the top ten hold roughly 2.3%. The TCR comes from a man aged 18 to 30 with acute or convalescent COVID-19. The V call is TRBV2, the J call TRBJ1-1, with 10 positions matching TRBD1. The specimen sequenced was peripheral blood. CDR3 sequence: CASSVMDRGGTEAFF. CDR3 coding DNA: TGTGCCAGCAGTGTGATGGACAGGGGGGGCACTGAAGCTTTCTTT. The full variable domain, its missing parts supplied by reference TRBV2 and TRBJ1-1, is EPEVTQTPSHQVTQMGQEVILRCVPISNHLYFYWYRQILGQKVEFLVSFYNNEISEKSEIFDDQFSVERPDGSNFTLKIRSTKLEDSAMYFCASSVMDRGGTEAFFGQGTRLTVV.